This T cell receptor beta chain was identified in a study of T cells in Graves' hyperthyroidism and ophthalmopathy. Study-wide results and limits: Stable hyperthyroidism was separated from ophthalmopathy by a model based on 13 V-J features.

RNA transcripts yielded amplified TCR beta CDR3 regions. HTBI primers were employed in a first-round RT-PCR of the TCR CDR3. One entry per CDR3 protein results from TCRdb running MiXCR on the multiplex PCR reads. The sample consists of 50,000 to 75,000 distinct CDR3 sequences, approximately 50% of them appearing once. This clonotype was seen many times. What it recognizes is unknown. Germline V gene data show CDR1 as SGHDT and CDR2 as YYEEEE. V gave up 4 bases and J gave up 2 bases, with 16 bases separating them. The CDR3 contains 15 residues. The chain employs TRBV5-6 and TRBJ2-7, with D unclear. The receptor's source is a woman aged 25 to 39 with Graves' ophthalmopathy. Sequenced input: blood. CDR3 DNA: TGTGCCAGCAGCCCTCCGGGTAATGTCCCCTACGAGCAGTACTTC. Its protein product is CASSPPGNVPYEQYF. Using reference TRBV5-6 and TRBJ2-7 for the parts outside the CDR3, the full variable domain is DAGVTQSPTHLIKTRGQQVTLRCSPKSGHDTVSWYQQALGQGPQFIFQYYEEEERQRGNFPDRFSGHQFPNYSSELNVNALLLGDSALYLCASSPPGNVPYEQYFGPGTRLTVT.